The 10 T cell receptor beta chains listed next were all sequenced from one sample in a study of cytomegalovirus exposure and HLA in healthy donors. PCR used 60 Vbeta primers and 13 Jbeta primers. The assay was immunoSEQ multiplex PCR, and TCRdb's table has in-frame clones only and misses some. This sample carries some 180,000 clones, about 80% of them seen once, and the ten largest clones take less than 2%. The source material was PBMCs. The receptors derive from a man between 40 and 49 years old in good health and CMV-seronegative.

The chain links TRBV28 to TRBJ1-2; TRBD1 aligns across 7 bases. Germline V gene lookup returns CDR1 MDHEN and CDR2 SYDVKM. The CDR3 is made up of 15 amino acids. After removal of 6 bases from V and 6 bases from J, the junction contained 13 bases not matched to a gene. CDR3 sequence reads: CASSHGQDHRNGYTF. The CDR3, as DNA: TGTGCCAGCAGCCACGGACAGGACCATAGGAATGGCTACACCTTC.

The chain is built from TRBV5-5 and TRBJ2-1; D is unclear. The ends were cut back, 0 bases at V and 10 bases at J, with 5 bases in the middle. The germline gives CDR1 SGHKS, CDR2 YYEKEE (reference sequence). The CDR3 totals 11 residues. The DNA of the CDR3 is TGTGCCAGCAGCTTGGAGCGAGAGCAGTTCTTC. Its protein product is CASSLEREQFF.

This rearrangement joins TRBV28 to TRBJ2-7; 9 nucleotides match TRBD1. This CDR3 contains 14 residues. CDR1 is MDHEN, CDR2 SYDVKM, per germline. The trim removed 10 bases at V and 0 bases at J, leaving 7 bases unmatched. CDR3 DNA: TGTGCCACAAAAGGGACAGGGAGCTCCTACGAGCAGTACTTC. Encoded protein: CATKGTGSSYEQYF.

This rearrangement joins TRBV11-3 to TRBJ1-1, with 7 bases that match TRBD1. The CDR3 runs to 14 residues. Germline loops: CDR1 SGHNT, CDR2 YENEEA. V lost 5 bases, J lost 1 base, and 4 bases stayed unmatched. For the CDR3, the DNA is TGTGCCAGCAGCCCCCAGGGGGAGAACACTGAAGCTTTCTTT. Translated, it gives CASSPQGENTEAFF.

The chain carries TRBV5-1 and TRBJ1-2, with TRBD1 matching 8 bases. Germline trimming cut 3 bases from V and 5 bases from J; bases unmatched to any gene: 9. Germline loops: CDR1 SGHRS, CDR2 YFSETQ. CDR3 size: 15 residues. The CDR3 DNA sequence: TGCGCCAGCAGCTGGGAAGACAGGGGAACATATGGCTACACCTTC. This codes for CASSWEDRGTYGYTF.

This clone has a handful of counts. The chain joins TRBV5-6 to TRBJ2-6; TRBD2 is a possible D gene (7 bases). The CDR3 covers 18 residues. Trimming removed 0 bases from V and 4 bases from J, with 17 bases in between. Germline loops: CDR1 SGHDT, CDR2 YYEEEE. The CDR3 reads CASSLVRGANVGANVLTF. The CDR3 bases are TGTGCCAGCAGCTTGGTCCGGGGGGCGAATGTAGGGGCCAACGTCCTGACTTTC.

With regard to this clone: In the same sample, other DNA sequences code for this CDR3. The chain is built from TRBV5-6 and TRBJ1-5; 7 nucleotides agree with TRBD1. The germline CDR1 and CDR2 sequences are SGHDT and YYEEEE. The ends lost 4 bases at V and 0 bases at J; junction bases unmatched: 4. The CDR3 is 15 residues long. The CDR3 DNA reads as TGTGCCAGCAGCCTGAGGACAGGTAGCAATCAGCCCCAGCATTTT. Protein product: CASSLRTGSNQPQHF.

The gene calls are TRBV27 and TRBJ2-5, with D perhaps TRBD1 (6 bases). V was shortened by 3 bases and J by 4 bases, with 24 bases between the two germline ends. The CDR3 is 18 amino acids. CDR1 MNHEY and CDR2 SMNVEV come from the germline V gene (reference sequence). CDR3 sequence: CASSLGAGSELIRETQYF. DNA of the CDR3: TGTGCCAGCAGTTTGGGGGCAGGGTCGGAATTAATTCGAGAGACCCAGTACTTC.

This chain connects TRBV5-1 to TRBJ2-1, with 8 bases identical to TRBD1. This CDR3 has 14 amino acids. Germline V gives CDR1 SGHRS, CDR2 YFSETQ. V lost 4 bases, J lost 8 bases, and 8 bases stayed unmatched. The CDR3 DNA sequence: TGCGCCAGCAGCCAGGGACAGGTTTGGGATGAGCAGTTCTTC. It yields the protein CASSQGQVWDEQFF. Drawing the rest from reference TRBV5-1 and TRBJ2-1, the complete variable domain is KAGVTQTPRYLIKTRGQQVTLSCSPISGHRSVSWYQQTPGQGLQFLFEYFSETQRNKGNFPGRFSGRQFSNSRSEMNVSTLELGDSALYLCASSQGQVWDEQFFGPGTRLTVL.

The rearrangement uses TRBV5-8 and TRBJ1-5, with D possibly being TRBD1 (5 bases). V lost 3 bases and J 3 bases, leaving 13 bases between the germline ends. This CDR3 region has 15 residues. The germline gives CDR1 SGHTS, CDR2 YDEGEE. The CDR3 spells CASSSQSGVNQPQHF. As DNA, the CDR3 is TGTGCCAGCAGCTCCCAGTCGGGGGTCAATCAGCCCCAGCATTTT. The whole variable domain, filled in from reference TRBV5-8 and TRBJ1-5, reads EAGVTQSPTHLIKTRGQQATLRCSPISGHTSVYWYQQALGLGLQFLLWYDEGEERNRGNFPPRFSGRQFPNYSSELNVNALELEDSALYLCASSSQSGVNQPQHFGDGTRLSIL.